A single sample gave rise to the 30 T cell receptor beta chains below, sequenced in a study of T cells after yellow fever vaccination. TCRdb analysed the 5' RACE reads with MiXCR anew, one entry per CDR3 protein. The profile shows 510,000 or so distinct CDR3 sequences, under 25% of them singletons. The specimen was PBMCs, collected 15 days after the yellow fever booster vaccination. The receptors shown here come from a man aged 25 to 40 who received the YFV17D yellow fever vaccine.

The J gene is TRBJ2-1, the V gene TRBV3-1, with D perhaps being TRBD1 or TRBD2 (5 bases each). CDR1 is LGHDT and CDR2 is YNNKEL in the germline V gene (reference sequence). The V end was cut by 9 bases, the J end by 9 bases, with 18 bases between. The CDR3 is 13 residues long. The CDR3 sequence is CASLNPEGPEQFF. The DNA for the CDR3 is TGTGCCAGTCTCAACCCTGAGGGGCCTGAGCAGTTCTTC.

This clonotype was observed a few times. The genes are TRBV10-1 and TRBJ2-7; 8 nucleotides match TRBD2. Germline lookup yields CDR1 WNHNN and CDR2 SYGVQD (reference sequence). This CDR3 comprises 14 residues. V gave up 5 bases and J gave up 3 bases; unmatched junction bases: 6. This CDR3 reads CASSRAGARYEQYF. DNA for the CDR3: TGCGCCAGCAGTAGAGCGGGGGCCCGCTACGAGCAGTACTTC.

V usage is TRBV20-1 and J usage is TRBJ2-1, with TRBD2 identical over 12 bases. The germline CDR1 and CDR2 sequences are DFQATT and SNEGSKA (reference sequence). The CDR3 covers 14 residues. After removal of 1 base from V and 10 bases from J, the junction contained 5 bases not matched to a gene. CDR3 coding DNA: TGCAGTGCTAGAGGACTAGCGGGGGAGCGGGAGCAGTTCTTC. It yields the protein CSARGLAGEREQFF.

This clonotype was detected a few times. This CDR3 reads CASSLMRNGYNEQFF. CDR3 DNA: TGTGCCAGCAGTTTAATGAGGAACGGCTACAATGAGCAGTTCTTC. The chain has TRBV12-3 or TRBV12-4 and TRBJ2-1; the D is unclear. Trimming removed 2 bases from V and 3 bases from J, with 11 bases in between. The CDR3 is made up of 15 amino acids.

The sample holds a few counts of this clonotype. This sequence joins TRBV5-5 and TRBJ1-3; the match to TRBD1 covers 7 bases. CDR1 and CDR2 (germline): SGHKS, YYEKEE (reference sequence). The CDR3 length is 15 residues. The V gene end was trimmed by 4 bases and the J gene end by 0 bases; junction bases not matched to a gene: 4. The CDR3 reads CASSRGDSSGNTIYF. The CDR3 nucleotides read TGTGCCAGCAGCCGAGGGGACAGCTCTGGAAACACCATATATTTT.

CDR3 sequence: CASGQSYGYTF. The CDR3 DNA follows: TGTGCCAGCGGACAGAGCTATGGCTACACCTTC. The J gene is TRBJ1-2, the V gene TRBV6-2 or TRBV6-3; weak D call: TRBD1 (6 bases). V lost 8 bases to trimming and J lost 4 bases, with 8 bases between them. The CDR3 runs 11 residues. The germline CDR1 and CDR2 sequences are MNHEY and SVGEGT.

This clonotype was recorded a few times. The genes are TRBV12-3 or TRBV12-4 and TRBJ2-5; weak D call: TRBD2 (6 bases). The CDR3 runs 15 residues. Deletions cut 5 bases from V and 4 bases from J, with 17 bases between. The CDR3 region has the DNA TGTGCCAGCAGTCCTGTCAGGACTATGGGAGAGACCCAGTACTTC. This codes for CASSPVRTMGETQYF.

This clonotype was picked up a small number of times. This chain uses TRBV19 with TRBJ2-3; D not certain. Trimming shortened V by 6 bases and J by 4 bases, and 14 bases separated the two germline ends. Germline CDR1 LNHDA, CDR2 SQIVND (reference sequence). This CDR3 has 14 amino acids. The CDR3 region has the DNA TGTGCCAGTAGCGTCGGGTACCCTTCAGATACGCAGTATTTT. Translation: CASSVGYPSDTQYF.

This clonotype occurred many times. V usage is TRBV20-1 and J usage is TRBJ2-5, with a possible D match to TRBD2 (5 bases). CDR3 length: 12 residues. The germline CDR1 and CDR2 sequences are DFQATT and SNEGSKA (reference sequence). Between the trimmed V and J ends, which lost 3 bases and 6 bases, there was a span of 11 bases. This CDR3 reads CSASEGGKTQYF. The DNA for the CDR3 is TGCAGTGCTAGTGAGGGTGGAAAGACCCAGTACTTC.

This clonotype has only a few counts. V and J are TRBV3-1 and TRBJ2-1, with D unresolved. Germline CDR1 is LGHDT and CDR2 is YNNKEL (reference sequence). The CDR3 spans 15 residues. Trimming removed 2 bases from V and 9 bases from J, with 17 bases in between. CDR3 amino acids: CASSQSTTGVSEQFF. In nucleotides, the CDR3 is TGTGCCAGCAGCCAATCTACGACCGGAGTCAGTGAGCAGTTCTTC.

This clonotype was recorded a few times. V gene TRBV20-1 combines with J gene TRBJ2-3, with D perhaps TRBD1 (6 bases). This CDR3 region has 14 residues. Germline CDR1 is DFQATT and CDR2 is SNEGSKA (reference sequence). V was cut by 3 bases and J by 4 bases, with 14 bases left in between. The CDR3 coding sequence is TGCAGTGCTAGGAGGGGGTTCGTGGCAGATACGCAGTATTTT. This translates into CSARRGFVADTQYF.

This clonotype came up a few times. The gene calls are TRBV7-8 and TRBJ2-7; D perhaps matches TRBD2 (6 bases). The germline gives CDR1 SGHVS, CDR2 FQNEAQ. The ends were cut back, 1 base at V and 4 bases at J, with 14 bases in the middle. CDR3 length: 15 amino acids. The CDR3 protein is CASSLVTSKSYEQYF. The CDR3 nucleotides are TGTGCCAGCAGCTTAGTCACTAGCAAGTCTTACGAGCAGTACTTC.

The chain is built from TRBV6-2 or TRBV6-3 and TRBJ2-7; unclear D gene. Germline CDR1 reads MNHEY; CDR2 reads SVGEGT. There are 13 residues in the CDR3. With 6 bases removed from V and 0 bases from J, the gap between germline ends came to 9 bases. The CDR3 reads CASRPGSSYEQYF. DNA of the CDR3: TGTGCCAGCAGGCCAGGCTCCTCCTACGAGCAGTACTTC.

V gene TRBV30 combines with J gene TRBJ1-6; tentatively, D is TRBD1 (5 bases). V shed 6 bases and J shed 3 bases, with 15 bases lying between them. Germline lookup yields CDR1 GTSNPN and CDR2 SVGIG (reference sequence). The CDR3 loop spans 15 amino acids. The CDR3 spells CACSAGGFYNSPLHF. The DNA of the CDR3 is TGTGCCTGTTCGGCTGGGGGTTTCTATAATTCACCCCTCCACTTT.

The gene calls are TRBV27 and TRBJ1-1; D is ambiguous. V lost 2 bases, J lost 0 bases, and 4 bases lay in between. This CDR3 region has 13 residues. CDR1 and CDR2 (germline): MNHEY, SMNVEV (reference sequence). CDR3 DNA sequence: TGTGCCAGCAGTTTAAGAATGAACACTGAAGCTTTCTTT. Amino acid sequence: CASSLRMNTEAFF.

This clonotype was picked up a small number of times. V and J are TRBV5-1 and TRBJ2-1; TRBD2 aligns across 7 bases. CDR3 length: 15 amino acids. Per the germline V gene, CDR1 is SGHRS and CDR2 is YFSETQ. With V trimmed by 4 bases and J by 6 bases, 10 bases remained unmatched. Here the CDR3 DNA reads TGCGCCAGCAGCATTGTGGCGGGAGTAGTCAATGAGCAGTTCTTC. This codes for CASSIVAGVVNEQFF.

The V call is TRBV5-1, the J call TRBJ2-1; a weak D match, TRBD1 (5 bases). V lost 3 bases to trimming and J lost 6 bases, with 10 bases between them. Germline CDR1 is SGHRS and CDR2 is YFSETQ. The CDR3 sequence is 13 residues long. The CDR3 loop reads CASSYGHFNEQFF. CDR3 DNA sequence: TGCGCCAGCAGCTATGGACATTTCAATGAGCAGTTCTTC.

The CDR3 protein is CSFSGRTTDTQYF. In DNA, the CDR3 is TGCAGTTTCAGCGGGAGGACGACAGATACGCAGTATTTT. V usage is TRBV20-1 and J usage is TRBJ2-3, with 9 bases aligning to TRBD2. J gave up 3 bases and V 8 bases, and 6 bases lay outside the gene matches. The CDR3 is 13 residues long. Germline CDR1 reads DFQATT; CDR2 reads SNEGSKA (reference sequence).

This chain uses TRBV4-2 with TRBJ2-7, with D perhaps matching TRBD2 (5 bases). Germline assignment: CDR1 LGHNA and CDR2 YNFKEQ. This CDR3 contains 15 residues. V was trimmed by 3 bases and J by 2 bases, leaving 14 bases between them. DNA for the CDR3: TGTGCCAGCAGCCAGAGCCTAGCAGACGCCTACGAGCAGTACTTC. Protein: CASSQSLADAYEQYF.

The genes are TRBV29-1 and TRBJ2-7; 12 nucleotides agree with TRBD1. Germline lookup yields CDR1 SQVTM and CDR2 ANQGSEA. The CDR3 has 15 residues. V was pared by 7 bases and J by 7 bases, with 14 bases of the junction left unmatched. CDR3 region: CSALKPGQGAWEQYF. The CDR3, as DNA: TGCAGCGCCCTAAAGCCGGGACAGGGGGCTTGGGAGCAGTACTTC.

This clonotype was counted a few times. The chain couples TRBV15 to TRBJ2-3, with 7 nucleotides matching TRBD2. In germline, CDR1 is LNHNV, CDR2 YYDKDF (reference sequence). The length of the CDR3 is 16 residues. J lost 3 bases, V lost 5 bases, and 11 bases had no gene match. The CDR3 is CATSGRGRGKTDTQYF. DNA of the CDR3: TGTGCCACCAGCGGAAGAGGGCGGGGGAAGACAGATACGCAGTATTTT.

The V call is TRBV24-1, the J call TRBJ2-3, with D hard to call. Germline loops: CDR1 KGHDR, CDR2 SFDVKD. With 3 bases removed from V and 0 bases from J, the gap between germline ends came to 12 bases. The CDR3 length is 16 residues. The CDR3 sequence is CATSDPRFASTDTQYF. The CDR3 nucleotides are TGTGCCACCAGTGATCCCCGTTTTGCCAGCACAGATACGCAGTATTTT.

The chain combines TRBV7-6 with TRBJ2-3, with 10 bases that match TRBD2. The CDR3 runs 16 residues. The germline CDR1 and CDR2 sequences are SGHVS and FNYEAQ. J gave up 6 bases and V 1 base, and 7 bases lay outside the gene matches. The CDR3 loop reads CASSLEGTSVYDTQYF. In DNA form, the CDR3 reads TGTGCCAGCAGCTTAGAAGGGACTAGCGTGTATGATACGCAGTATTTT.

V and J are TRBV20-1 and TRBJ1-2, with TRBD1 matching over 8 bases. Trimming took 6 bases from V and 4 from J; bases not matched to a gene: 7. The germline V gene has CDR1 DFQATT and CDR2 SNEGSKA (reference sequence). CDR3 length: 13 amino acids. The DNA of the CDR3 is TGCAGTGCAGAGGACAGGGCGAGCTATGGCTACACCTTC. Translating it yields CSAEDRASYGYTF.

The table lists this clonotype with a few counts. The rearrangement joins TRBV5-1 to TRBJ2-1; 12 bases are a match to TRBD2. The CDR3 covers 17 residues. V dropped 0 bases and J dropped 3; count of bases not matched to a gene: 4. Per the germline V gene, CDR1 is SGHRS and CDR2 is YFSETQ. The chain's CDR3 is CASSLGPGLAGYNEQFF. CDR3 bases: TGCGCCAGCAGCTTGGGCCCGGGACTAGCGGGCTACAATGAGCAGTTCTTC. The complete variable domain, with remaining parts taken from reference TRBV5-1 and TRBJ2-1, reads KAGVTQTPRYLIKTRGQQVTLSCSPISGHRSVSWYQQTPGQGLQFLFEYFSETQRNKGNFPGRFSGRQFSNSRSEMNVSTLELGDSALYLCASSLGPGLAGYNEQFFGPGTRLTVL.

The chain uses TRBV29-1 and TRBJ2-5; D unclear. V lost 4 bases and J 1 base, leaving 10 bases between the germline ends. CDR3 size: 13 residues. The germline gives CDR1 SQVTM, CDR2 ANQGSEA. Here the CDR3 reads CSVVRQLQETQYF. DNA for the CDR3: TGCAGCGTTGTTCGGCAGCTCCAAGAGACCCAGTACTTC.

The chain uses TRBV24-1 and TRBJ2-2, with unresolved D. This CDR3 has 12 residues. From germline, CDR1 is KGHDR and CDR2 SFDVKD. The V end lost 7 bases, the J end lost 5 bases, and 7 bases lay between the germline ends. The CDR3 nucleotides are TGTGCCACCAGCAGTGAGACCGGGGAGCTGTTTTTT. This translates into CATSSETGELFF.

V gene TRBV7-2 combines with J gene TRBJ1-2; D call uncertain. The germline V gene encodes CDR1 SGHTA and CDR2 FQGNSA. V was shortened by 1 base and J by 1 base, with 10 bases between the two germline ends. This CDR3 region has 15 residues. DNA for the CDR3: TGTGCCAGCAGCTTAGGTCGCGGGATTAACTATGGCTACACCTTC. Protein: CASSLGRGINYGYTF.

In its sample, this clonotype was seen a few times. The genes are TRBV5-1 and TRBJ2-5; D may match TRBD1 or TRBD2 (5 bases each). Germline lookup yields CDR1 SGHRS and CDR2 YFSETQ. This CDR3 spans 13 amino acids. Deletions cut 7 bases from V and 5 bases from J, with 15 bases between. CDR3 DNA: TGCGCCAGCGGCGGGCAGGGTCTTGAGACCCAGTACTTC. Translated: CASGGQGLETQYF.

This clonotype was seen more than once but under ten times. The chain couples TRBV28 to TRBJ2-5; maybe TRBD2 (5 bases). This CDR3 has 15 amino acids. Per germline, CDR1 MDHEN and CDR2 SYDVKM. Trimming pared 1 base from V and 1 base from J, leaving 10 bases between. CDR3 region: CASSLLAGRQETQYF. CDR3 DNA sequence: TGTGCCAGCAGTTTATTGGCGGGCCGCCAAGAGACCCAGTACTTC.